One and the same sample provided the 5 T cell receptor beta chains below, sequenced in a study of blood T cell repertoires in COVID-19. Method: immunoSEQ multiplex PCR; TCRdb's copy keeps in-frame clones and lacks some. The table lists 35,000 to 50,000 clones, roughly 82% of them singletons. The specimen sequenced was peripheral blood. These receptors all come from a woman aged 60-70 years with acute or convalescent COVID-19.

The V gene is TRBV6-2 or TRBV6-3, the J gene TRBJ2-1, with TRBD2 matching 7 bases. The germline gives CDR1 MNHEY, CDR2 SVGEGT. V lost 6 bases, J lost 3 bases, and 8 bases stayed unmatched. The CDR3 contains 15 residues. The CDR3 nucleotides are TGTGCCAGCAGCCCCCGCGCTAGCGGCTACAATGAGCAGTTCTTC. This translates into CASSPRASGYNEQFF.

V gene TRBV7-9 combines with J gene TRBJ1-2; tentative D call: TRBD1 (6 bases). Deletions cut 4 bases from V and 3 bases from J, with 9 bases between. Germline CDR1 reads SEHNR; CDR2 reads FQNEAQ (reference sequence). The CDR3 is 13 amino acids. This CDR3 reads CASSSDSHYGYTF. CDR3 DNA sequence: TGTGCCAGCAGCTCGGACAGCCACTATGGCTACACCTTC.

The chain has TRBV7-8 and TRBJ1-4; D is ambiguous. The V gene's germline CDR1 is SGHVS and CDR2 FQNEAQ. This CDR3 is 15 amino acids long. The V end was cut by 3 bases, the J end by 8 bases, with 16 bases between. The CDR3 spells CASSFLRAGGEKLFF. In nucleotides, the CDR3 is TGTGCCAGCAGCTTCTTGCGCGCAGGAGGAGAAAAACTGTTTTTT. Looking up the rest from reference TRBV7-8 and TRBJ1-4 gives the full variable domain: GAGVSQSPRYKVAKRGQDVALRCDPISGHVSLFWYQQALGQGPEFLTYFQNEAQLDKSGLPSDRFFAERPEGSVSTLKIQRTQQEDSAVYLCASSFLRAGGEKLFFGSGTQLSVL.

The V and J genes are TRBV15 and TRBJ2-1, with a possible D match to TRBD2 (5 bases). CDR1 and CDR2 (germline): LNHNV, YYDKDF (reference sequence). This CDR3 is 16 amino acids long. With 1 base removed from V and 8 bases from J, the gap between germline ends came to 18 bases. CDR3 loop: CATSRGRRSVYDEQFF. DNA for the CDR3: TGTGCCACCAGCAGAGGCCGGAGGAGCGTTTACGATGAGCAGTTCTTC.

This rearrangement joins TRBV24-1 to TRBJ2-1; 7 bases agree with TRBD1. The V and J ends lost 11 bases and 6 bases, in that order; junction bases with no gene match: 6. CDR1 KGHDR and CDR2 SFDVKD come from the germline V gene. The CDR3 runs to 12 residues. This CDR3 is CASSTGPNEQFF. DNA for the CDR3: TGTGCCAGTTCGACAGGGCCCAATGAGCAGTTCTTC.